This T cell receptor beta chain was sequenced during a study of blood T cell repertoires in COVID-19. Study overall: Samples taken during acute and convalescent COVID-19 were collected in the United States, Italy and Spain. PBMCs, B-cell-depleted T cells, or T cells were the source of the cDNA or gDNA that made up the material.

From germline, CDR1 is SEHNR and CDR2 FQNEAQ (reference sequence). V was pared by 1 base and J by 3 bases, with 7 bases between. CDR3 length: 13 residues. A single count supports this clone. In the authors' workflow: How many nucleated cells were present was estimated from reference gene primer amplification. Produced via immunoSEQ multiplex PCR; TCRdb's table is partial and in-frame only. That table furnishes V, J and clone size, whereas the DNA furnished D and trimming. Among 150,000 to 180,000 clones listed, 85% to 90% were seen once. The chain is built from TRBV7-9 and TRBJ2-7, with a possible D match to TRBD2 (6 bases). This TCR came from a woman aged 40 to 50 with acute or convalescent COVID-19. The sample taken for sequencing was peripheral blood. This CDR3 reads CASSLGRGYEQYF. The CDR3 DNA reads TGTGCCAGCAGCTTAGGGAGGGGCTACGAGCAGTACTTC.